A single sample gave rise to the 22 T cell receptor beta chains below, sequenced in a study of identifying expanded T cells in peripheral blood (dated by TCRdb to the late 2010s). The library was generated by the immunoSEQ multiplex PCR assay. Here the immuneACCESS table is served through TCRdb, limited to in-frame sequences with V and J called. Missing clones are a known gap in these copies; in checked studies unresolved V genes cover under half, and the rest lacks a known reason. This sample holds approximately 120,000 clones; approximately 88% were observed only once. 3.3% of the sample goes to the ten largest clones. Material: blood. The receptors shown here come from a person between 18 and 75 years old in good health.

This clone came up a few times. The chain employs TRBV2 and TRBJ2-3; a weak D match, TRBD2 (6 bases). This CDR3 is 15 amino acids long. Germline V gene lookup returns CDR1 SNHLY and CDR2 FYNNEI. Trimming cost V 4 bases and J 1 base, with 12 bases left between them. The CDR3 sequence: CASSGTSGGTDTQYF. The CDR3 region has the DNA TGTGCCAGCAGTGGGACCTCGGGGGGCACAGATACGCAGTATTTT.

The gene calls are TRBV27 and TRBJ2-5; D unresolved. This CDR3 region has 15 residues. Germline V gene data show CDR1 as MNHEY and CDR2 as SMNVEV (reference sequence). The V end was cut by 6 bases, the J end by 1 base, with 15 bases between. CDR3 nucleotides: TGTGCCAGCAGCCCGCTAGTGAGTTTCCAAGAGACCCAGTACTTC. Its translation is CASSPLVSFQETQYF.

The J gene is TRBJ1-2, the V gene TRBV14; D unclear. With 4 bases removed from V and 5 bases from J, the gap between germline ends came to 11 bases. This CDR3 region has 13 residues. In germline, CDR1 is SGHDN, CDR2 FVKESK. The CDR3 coding sequence is TGTGCCAGCAGCCCCCGACAAGGATATGGCTACACCTTC. Protein product: CASSPRQGYGYTF.

The chain uses TRBV19 and TRBJ1-2; TRBD1 is a possible D gene (5 bases). The CDR3 consists of 15 residues. The germline V gene has CDR1 LNHDA and CDR2 SQIVND (reference sequence). Trimming stripped 5 bases from V and 2 bases from J, with 15 bases between. DNA of the CDR3: TGTGCCAGTAGTCCCACAGGCCCCTCCAACTATGGCTACACCTTC. Translating it yields CASSPTGPSNYGYTF.

This sequence joins TRBV7-2 and TRBJ2-7, with unresolved D. Germline CDR1 and CDR2: SGHTA and FQGNSA. V was trimmed by 0 bases and J by 3 bases, leaving 6 bases between them. CDR3 size: 13 residues. CDR3 sequence (DNA): TGTGCCAGCAGCTTAGCGCGGCTCTACGAGCAGTACTTC. Its translation: CASSLARLYEQYF.

V usage is TRBV29-1 and J usage is TRBJ1-2, with D possibly being TRBD1 (6 bases). Per germline, CDR1 SQVTM and CDR2 ANQGSEA. V was cut by 0 bases and J by 1 base, with 21 bases left in between. The length of the CDR3 is 18 residues. CDR3 bases: TGCAGCGTTGAAGAATTCGTCCGGGACACAGCCTTTAACTATGGCTACACCTTC. Translation: CSVEEFVRDTAFNYGYTF.

This chain uses TRBV18 with TRBJ2-7; 10 nucleotides match TRBD1. The CDR3 length is 15 residues. Germline CDR1 reads KGHSH; CDR2 reads LQKENI. Trimming took 1 base from V and 9 from J; bases not matched to a gene: 9. In DNA, the CDR3 is TGTGCCAGCTCACCACGCGGGACAGGGGCTATATCGCAGTACTTC. It encodes CASSPRGTGAISQYF. Filled out from reference TRBV18 and TRBJ2-7, the complete variable domain reads NAGVMQNPRHLVRRRGQEARLRCSPMKGHSHVYWYRQLPEEGLKFMVYLQKENIIDESGMPKERFSAEFPKEGPSILRIQQVVRGDSAAYFCASSPRGTGAISQYFGPGTRLTVT.

The chain employs TRBV29-1 and TRBJ1-1; D uncertain. CDR3 size: 14 residues. CDR1 is SQVTM and CDR2 is ANQGSEA in the germline V gene. Trimming cost V 2 bases and J 2 bases, with 12 bases left between them. The CDR3 region has the DNA TGCAGCGTTGAATTACTTCGTGAAAACACTGAAGCTTTCTTT. Translating gives CSVELLRENTEAFF.

This clone was detected only a few times. This CDR3 reads CASSPPGGAGTEAFF. Written as DNA, the CDR3 is TGTGCCAGCTCACCACCGGGAGGGGCAGGGACTGAAGCTTTCTTT. This chain links TRBV18 with TRBJ1-1; D might be TRBD1 (5 bases). The CDR3 extends over 15 amino acids. The V end lost 0 bases, the J end lost 5 bases, and 13 bases lay between the germline ends. CDR1 is KGHSH and CDR2 is LQKENI in the germline V gene.

The chain couples TRBV4-3 to TRBJ2-7; D unresolved. There are 15 residues in the CDR3. Between the trimmed V and J ends, which lost 2 bases and 3 bases, there was a span of 14 bases. The germline gives CDR1 LGHNA, CDR2 YSLEER. The CDR3 DNA reads TGCGCCAGCAGCCAAAGACTCGACGACGTCTACGAGCAGTACTTC. It translates to CASSQRLDDVYEQYF.

The V and J genes are TRBV10-2 and TRBJ1-6; D gene ambiguous. The CDR3 extends over 15 amino acids. Germline V CDR1 and CDR2: WSHSY, SAAADI. V was trimmed by 0 bases and J by 0 bases, leaving 3 bases between them. Here the CDR3 reads CASSESTSYNSPLHF. The DNA for the CDR3 is TGCGCCAGCAGTGAGTCAACCTCCTATAATTCACCCCTCCACTTT.

The chain uses TRBV2 and TRBJ2-6, with D uncertain. This CDR3 spans 15 amino acids. Per germline, CDR1 SNHLY and CDR2 FYNNEI. V gave up 6 bases and J gave up 0 bases, with 9 bases separating them. The CDR3 region has the DNA TGTGCCAGCAGCCGACTGAGCTCTGGGGCCAACGTCCTGACTTTC. Encoded protein: CASSRLSSGANVLTF.

The chain couples TRBV9 to TRBJ1-3, with D unresolved. The CDR3 consists of 17 residues. V was cut by 4 bases and J by 2 bases, with 19 bases left in between. Germline lookup yields CDR1 SGDLS and CDR2 YYNGEE. CDR3 nucleotides: TGTGCCAGCAGCCATGAGACTGTACCCGAGCCTGGAAACACCATATATTTT. It translates to CASSHETVPEPGNTIYF.

This chain connects TRBV7-9 to TRBJ2-1; possibly TRBD2 for D (5 bases). Trimming left V 2 bases short and J 7 bases short, with 21 bases between. Germline V gives CDR1 SEHNR, CDR2 FQNEAQ (reference sequence). This CDR3 is 17 amino acids long. In nucleotides, the CDR3 is TGTGCCAGCAGCTTATTACTAGGGTTTTCTACTACAAATGAGCAGTTCTTC. It specifies CASSLLLGFSTTNEQFF. Full variable domain (missing parts from reference TRBV7-9 and TRBJ2-1): DTGVSQNPRHKITKRGQNVTFRCDPISEHNRLYWYRQTLGQGPEFLTYFQNEAQLEKSRLLSDRFSAERPKGSFSTLEIQRTEQGDSAMYLCASSLLLGFSTTNEQFFGPGTRLTVL.

This clone was observed a handful of times. The chain is built from TRBV7-9 and TRBJ1-5; D uncertain. The CDR3 is 15 amino acids. The V gene lost 1 base and the J gene lost 0 bases, with 7 bases spanning the gap. Germline CDR1 SEHNR, CDR2 FQNEAQ (reference sequence). CDR3: CASSLDSLSNQPQHF. In DNA, the CDR3 is TGTGCCAGCAGCTTAGATTCCCTTAGCAATCAGCCCCAGCATTTT.

The genes are TRBV18 and TRBJ2-5; D gene uncertain. The V gene's germline CDR1 is KGHSH and CDR2 LQKENI. The CDR3 loop spans 18 amino acids. Trimming removed 6 bases at V and 0 bases at J, with 23 bases between. The CDR3 DNA reads as TGTGCCAGCTCCCACTGGACGGAGACGATTTCGTACCAAGAGACCCAGTACTTC. Translation: CASSHWTETISYQETQYF.

The rearrangement links TRBV11-3 to TRBJ2-7; D is undetermined. Trimming pared 3 bases from V and 4 bases from J, leaving 10 bases between. CDR3 length: 13 residues. Per germline, CDR1 SGHNT and CDR2 YENEEA. The CDR3 DNA is TGTGCCAGCAGCTTTAGAGGCGAATACGAGCAGTACTTC. The encoded protein is CASSFRGEYEQYF.

The J gene is TRBJ1-5, the V gene TRBV6-5; the D gene is possibly TRBD1 (5 bases). Germline CDR1 is MNHEY and CDR2 is SVGAGI. Trimming took off 5 bases at V and 7 bases at J, with 12 bases between the two ends. CDR3 length: 13 amino acids. The CDR3 DNA reads TGTGCCAGCAGTCCCGGGGGGGTCCAGCCCCAGCATTTT. Translated, it gives CASSPGGVQPQHF.

The rearrangement joins TRBV5-5 to TRBJ1-5; D remains ambiguous. The CDR3 extends over 13 amino acids. The germline gives CDR1 SGHKS, CDR2 YYEKEE (reference sequence). V was trimmed by 4 bases and J by 6 bases, leaving 11 bases between them. CDR3 in DNA: TGTGCCAGCAGCCCTGGTGATAGTCAGCCCCAGCATTTT. Amino acid sequence: CASSPGDSQPQHF.

This chain links TRBV2 with TRBJ1-1; D is uncertain. Trimming pared 7 bases from V and 8 bases from J, leaving 17 bases between. This CDR3 contains 13 residues. Looked up from germline, CDR1 is SNHLY and CDR2 is FYNNEI. The chain's CDR3 is CASNIQRYSEAFF. CDR3 DNA: TGTGCCAGCAACATTCAGAGATATTCAGAAGCTTTCTTT.

This sequence joins TRBV2 and TRBJ1-1, with TRBD1 as a possible D gene (5 bases). The CDR3 runs to 13 residues. With 3 bases removed from V and 4 bases from J, the gap between germline ends came to 9 bases. Germline CDR1 is SNHLY and CDR2 is FYNNEI. The CDR3 DNA is TGTGCCAGCAGTGAGCAGGGTGGCACTGAAGCTTTCTTT. This codes for CASSEQGGTEAFF.

This clone was counted a single time. V gene TRBV5-1 combines with J gene TRBJ1-2; 7 bases map to TRBD1. Germline CDR1 is SGHRS and CDR2 is YFSETQ. There are 16 residues in the CDR3. J lost 7 bases, V lost 4 bases, and 16 bases had no gene match. The CDR3 protein is CASSDDRVWGLGGYTF. The CDR3 nucleotides are TGCGCCAGCAGCGATGACAGGGTGTGGGGCCTGGGTGGCTACACCTTC.